Following are 3 T cell receptor beta chains from one sample sequenced in a study of spatial heterogeneity in lung cancer. Time point here: sample taken at primary tumor resection. TCRdb passed the 5' RACE reads through MiXCR, listing each CDR3 protein once. The table has 2,500 to 3,500 distinct CDR3 sequences, 18% seen once. Specimen: normal lung tissue next to the tumor, collected at surgery. These receptor sequences come from a male donor with early-stage non-small cell lung cancer.

V is TRBV7-3 and J is TRBJ2-1; D may be TRBD2 (5 bases). From germline, CDR1 is SGHTA and CDR2 FQGTGA. V lost 6 bases, J lost 8 bases, and 11 bases lay in between. The CDR3 covers 12 residues. Here the CDR3 DNA reads TGTGCCAGCAGTCGGGGTTTCGATGAGCAGTTCTTC. Amino acids: CASSRGFDEQFF.

This clonotype was recorded a few times. The chain couples TRBV29-1 to TRBJ2-1; 7 bases line up with TRBD1. The CDR3 has 14 residues. The germline V gene has CDR1 SQVTM and CDR2 ANQGSEA. The ends lost 7 bases at V and 2 bases at J; junction bases unmatched: 8. Here the CDR3 reads CSAKTGMTYNEQFF. CDR3 sequence (DNA): TGCAGCGCTAAGACAGGGATGACCTACAATGAGCAGTTCTTC.

Of note for this clonotype: This sequence may be a read error, since a much larger clone differs from it by one base. The CDR3 DNA follows: TGTGCTAGCAGCTTAAAGGCCTCCGGGGAGCTGTTTTTT. It encodes CASSLKASGELFF. This rearrangement joins TRBV7-7 to TRBJ2-2, with unresolved D. CDR1 is SSHAT and CDR2 is FNYEAQ in the germline V gene (reference sequence). The CDR3 loop spans 13 amino acids.